The present T cell receptor beta chain was sequenced within a study of blood T cell repertoires in COVID-19. CDR3 size: 14 residues. Germline V lookup: CDR1 SGHNT, CDR2 YYREEE (reference sequence). V gave up 4 bases and J gave up 0 bases, with 9 bases separating them. Original processing methods: Researchers report that nucleated cell counts were estimated from reference gene primer amplification. Using immunoSEQ multiplex PCR, the repertoire was profiled, and TCRdb retains in-frame clones only, with some absent. V and J calls and clone size follow that table, whereas D and trimming were derived from the DNA. The top ten clones hold under 14% of a sample with over 200,000 clones, roughly 87% of them seen once.

This rearrangement joins TRBV5-4 to TRBJ2-3; D is undetermined. The receptor was derived from a man between 25 and 39 years old who had recovered from COVID-19. Sequenced: PBMCs or T cells enriched from blood (not recorded which). The CDR3 DNA sequence: TGTGCCAGCAGCCCAGAGGAGAGCACAGATACGCAGTATTTT. Encoded protein: CASSPEESTDTQYF.